The present T cell receptor (beta chain) was sequenced within a study of blood T cell repertoires in COVID-19. In the study overall: Italy, Spain and the United States were the sources of the convalescent and acute COVID-19 samples. From T cells, B-cell-depleted T cells, or PBMCs came the material, which was cDNA or gDNA.

Per the original data handling: How many nucleated cells were present was estimated from reference gene primer amplification. Only in-frame clones appear in the TCRdb table, and some are missing; sequencing was by immunoSEQ multiplex PCR. The DNA was the basis for D and trimming; V, J and clone size are from that table. The data hold approximately 240,000 clones, with around four fifths observed a single time. The sample comprised peripheral blood. This TCR came from a woman in her 40s with active or convalescent COVID-19.

CDR3 bases: TGTGCCAGCAGCGTAGCCCCGACTGCAACTAATGAAAAACTGTTTTTT. Protein: CASSVAPTATNEKLFF. The V and J genes are TRBV9 and TRBJ1-4; D ambiguous. Trimming removed 0 bases at V and 0 bases at J, with 9 bases between. This CDR3 has 16 residues. From germline, CDR1 is SGDLS and CDR2 YYNGEE.